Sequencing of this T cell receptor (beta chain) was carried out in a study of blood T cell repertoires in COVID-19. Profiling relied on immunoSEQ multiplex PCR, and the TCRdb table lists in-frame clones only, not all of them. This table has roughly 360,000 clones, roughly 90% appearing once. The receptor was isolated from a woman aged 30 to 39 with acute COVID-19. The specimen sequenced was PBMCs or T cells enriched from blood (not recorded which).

In DNA form, the CDR3 reads TGTGCCAGCAGTTACTTTGGGGGGGGAACTGAAGCTTTCTTT. This translates into CASSYFGGGTEAFF. The chain joins TRBV11-2 to TRBJ1-1; D perhaps matches TRBD1 (5 bases). The V gene's germline CDR1 is SGHAT and CDR2 FQNNGV. The CDR3 consists of 14 residues. The germline V and J ends were trimmed by 6 bases and 5 bases, with 16 bases remaining between them.